This T cell receptor beta chain comes out of a study of blood T cell repertoires in COVID-19. Turning to the study itself: Sources were T cells, B-cell-depleted T cells, or PBMCs; the material itself was cDNA or gDNA.

The repertoire was sequenced with immunoSEQ multiplex PCR; TCRdb's copy has only in-frame clones and lacks some. Of hundreds of thousands of clones in the sample, approximately 86% were seen once. Germline CDR1 is SGHNT and CDR2 is YENEEA. The CDR3 is 15 amino acids. J gave up 2 bases and V 2 bases, and 3 bases lay outside the gene matches. The chain joins TRBV11-3 to TRBJ2-5; 9 bases agree with TRBD1. The sample consisted of peripheral blood. This clonotype was sampled from a woman aged 30 to 39 who had recovered from COVID-19. This chain's CDR3 is CASSLRTGEQETQYF. CDR3 in DNA: TGTGCCAGCAGCTTAAGGACAGGGGAACAAGAGACCCAGTACTTC.